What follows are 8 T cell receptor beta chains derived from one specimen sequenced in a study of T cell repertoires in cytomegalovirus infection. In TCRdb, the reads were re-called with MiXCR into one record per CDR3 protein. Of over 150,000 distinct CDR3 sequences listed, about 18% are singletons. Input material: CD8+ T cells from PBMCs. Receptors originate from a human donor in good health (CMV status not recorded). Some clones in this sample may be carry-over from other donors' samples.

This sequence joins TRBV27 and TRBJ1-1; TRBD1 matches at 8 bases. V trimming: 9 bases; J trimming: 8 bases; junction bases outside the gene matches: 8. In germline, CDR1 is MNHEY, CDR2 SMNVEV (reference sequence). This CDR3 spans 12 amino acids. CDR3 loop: CASWTGQKEAFF. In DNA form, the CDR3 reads TGTGCCAGTTGGACAGGGCAGAAAGAAGCTTTCTTT.

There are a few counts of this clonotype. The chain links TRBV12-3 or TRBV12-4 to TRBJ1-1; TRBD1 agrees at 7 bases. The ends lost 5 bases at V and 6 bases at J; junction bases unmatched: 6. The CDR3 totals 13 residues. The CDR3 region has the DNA TGTGCCAGCAGTACTGGGACAGCATCTGAAGCTTTCTTT. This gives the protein CASSTGTASEAFF.

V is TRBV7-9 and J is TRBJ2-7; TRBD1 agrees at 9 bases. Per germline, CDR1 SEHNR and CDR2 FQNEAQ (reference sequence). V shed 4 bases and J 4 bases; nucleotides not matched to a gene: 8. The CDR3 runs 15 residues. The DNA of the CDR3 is TGTGCCAGCAGCTCCGAGGGACAGGGACGGTACGAGCAGTACTTC. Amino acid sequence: CASSSEGQGRYEQYF.

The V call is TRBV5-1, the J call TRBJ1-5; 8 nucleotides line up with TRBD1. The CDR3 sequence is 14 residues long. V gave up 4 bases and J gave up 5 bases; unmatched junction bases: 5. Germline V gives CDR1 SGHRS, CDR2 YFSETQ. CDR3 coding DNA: TGCGCCAGCAGCCGGACAGGGCGCGATCAGCCCCAGCATTTT. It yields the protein CASSRTGRDQPQHF. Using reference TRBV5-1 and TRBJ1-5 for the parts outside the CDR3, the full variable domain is KAGVTQTPRYLIKTRGQQVTLSCSPISGHRSVSWYQQTPGQGLQFLFEYFSETQRNKGNFPGRFSGRQFSNSRSEMNVSTLELGDSALYLCASSRTGRDQPQHFGDGTRLSIL.

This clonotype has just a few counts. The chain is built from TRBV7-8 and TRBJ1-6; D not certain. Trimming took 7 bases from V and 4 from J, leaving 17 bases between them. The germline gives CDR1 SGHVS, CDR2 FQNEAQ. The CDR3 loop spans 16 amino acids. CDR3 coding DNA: TGTGCCAGCATCCCCTCCGGACCACCATATAATTCACCCCTCCACTTT. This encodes CASIPSGPPYNSPLHF. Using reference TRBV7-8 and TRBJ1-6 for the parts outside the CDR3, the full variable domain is GAGVSQSPRYKVAKRGQDVALRCDPISGHVSLFWYQQALGQGPEFLTYFQNEAQLDKSGLPSDRFFAERPEGSVSTLKIQRTQQEDSAVYLCASIPSGPPYNSPLHFGNGTRLTVT.

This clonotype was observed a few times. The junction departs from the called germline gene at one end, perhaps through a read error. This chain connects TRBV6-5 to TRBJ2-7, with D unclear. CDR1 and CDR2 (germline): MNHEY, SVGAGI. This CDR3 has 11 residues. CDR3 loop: CASSYSNERYF. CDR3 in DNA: TGTGCCAGCAGTTACTCGAACGAGCGGTACTTC.

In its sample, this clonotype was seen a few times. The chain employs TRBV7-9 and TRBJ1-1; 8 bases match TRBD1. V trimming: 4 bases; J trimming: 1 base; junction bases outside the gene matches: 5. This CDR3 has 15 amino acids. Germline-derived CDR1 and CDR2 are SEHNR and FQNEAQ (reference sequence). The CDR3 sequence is CASSSWTGWNTEAFF. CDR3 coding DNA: TGTGCCAGCAGCTCATGGACAGGGTGGAACACTGAAGCTTTCTTT.

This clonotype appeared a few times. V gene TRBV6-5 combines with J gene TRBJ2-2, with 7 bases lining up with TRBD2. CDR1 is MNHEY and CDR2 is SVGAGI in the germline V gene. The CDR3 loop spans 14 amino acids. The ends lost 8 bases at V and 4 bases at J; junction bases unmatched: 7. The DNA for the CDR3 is TGTGCCAGCGGCCCTAGCGGCCCCACCGGGGAGCTGTTTTTT. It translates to CASGPSGPTGELFF.